The subject of this entry is one TCR beta chain. This entry comes from a study of T cell clonotyping in hematopoietic cell transplantation. The germline gives CDR1 SEHNR, CDR2 FQNEAQ (reference sequence). There are 14 residues in the CDR3. V dropped 4 bases and J dropped 7 bases, with 16 bases sitting between them. The time point here: recipient sample about 28 days before transplant, after cytoreduction. Data came from immunoSEQ multiplex PCR; TCRdb stores just in-frame clones and leaves some out. The profile shows tens of thousands of clones, roughly 80% of them singletons. This specimen consisted of peripheral blood mononuclear cells, obtained before stem cell transplant. The chain uses TRBV7-9 and TRBJ1-2, with D possibly TRBD1 on 5 matching bases. This sequence originates from a man aged 55 to 69 with myelodysplastic syndrome. Some clones in this sample may be carry-over from other donors' samples. As DNA, the CDR3 is TGTGCCAGCAGCTCCCGGCAGGGAGGTTTTGGCTACACCTTC. It codes for CASSSRQGGFGYTF.